A single sample gave rise to the 25 T cell receptor beta chains below, sequenced in a study of T cells in Graves' hyperthyroidism and ophthalmopathy. Template material for amplifying TCR beta CDR3 regions consisted of RNA transcripts. First-round RT-PCR targeting the TCR CDR3 was performed with the HTBI primer set. TCRdb reprocessed the multiplex PCR reads with MiXCR, giving one entry per CDR3 protein. The data show 500,000 to 600,000 distinct CDR3 sequences, approximately 44% seen once. The sequencing input was peripheral blood or thyroid tissue (not recorded which). The receptors shown here come from a woman between 18 and 30 years old with Graves' hyperthyroidism.

The rearrangement uses TRBV27 and TRBJ2-7; D might be TRBD2 (6 bases). Germline V gene data show CDR1 as MNHEY and CDR2 as SMNVEV (reference sequence). The CDR3 extends over 16 amino acids. V lost 2 bases and J lost 2, with 16 bases in between. Written as DNA, the CDR3 is TGTGCCAGCAGTTTAATTGGTGGCGGGACTCCCTACGAGCAGTACTTC. Its translation: CASSLIGGGTPYEQYF.

In this sample, this clonotype turned up many times. The rearrangement links TRBV19 to TRBJ1-5, with a tentative D call TRBD1 (5 bases). CDR1 is LNHDA and CDR2 is SQIVND in the germline V gene (reference sequence). The CDR3 is 18 residues long. The germline V and J ends were trimmed by 4 bases and 0 bases, with 19 bases remaining between them. For the CDR3, the DNA is TGTGCCAGTAGTACAACCGGGGCAGGTGTCTATAGCAATCAGCCCCAGCATTTT. It specifies CASSTTGAGVYSNQPQHF. The full variable domain, with the rest looked up from reference TRBV19 and TRBJ1-5, is DGGITQSPKYLFRKEGQNVTLSCEQNLNHDAMYWYRQDPGQGLRLIYYSQIVNDFQKGDIAEGYSVSREKKESFPLTVTSAQKNPTAFYLCASSTTGAGVYSNQPQHFGDGTRLSIL.

This clonotype was picked up many times. The rearrangement joins TRBV20-1 to TRBJ2-7; 7 bases are a match to TRBD2. The V gene end was trimmed by 6 bases and the J gene end by 2 bases; junction bases not matched to a gene: 13. The CDR3 consists of 15 residues. Germline V gene lookup returns CDR1 DFQATT and CDR2 SNEGSKA (reference sequence). The CDR3 reads CSASWGGAIPYEQYF. The CDR3 nucleotides are TGCAGTGCATCCTGGGGAGGGGCGATACCCTACGAGCAGTACTTC.

The rearrangement uses TRBV2 and TRBJ2-3, with 7 nucleotides matching TRBD2. Germline CDR1 reads SNHLY; CDR2 reads FYNNEI. The CDR3 covers 18 residues. Trimming took 2 bases from V and 6 from J; bases not matched to a gene: 17. Written as DNA, the CDR3 is TGTGCCAGCAGTGAAACCTCCTTCGTGGGAGGGCCGAGGGATACGCAGTATTTT. This encodes CASSETSFVGGPRDTQYF.

This clonotype was counted ten times or more. One junction end does not reproduce the germline sequence, and a read error may be involved. The chain links TRBV11-2 to TRBJ1-1; D unclear. CDR1 is SGHAT, CDR2 FQNNGV, per germline. This CDR3 spans 15 amino acids. CDR3 sequence reads: CGSSLALLSWTEAFF. In DNA form, the CDR3 reads TGTGGCAGCAGCTTAGCCCTCCTTTCCTGGACTGAAGCTTTCTTT. The variable domain in full, with the rest retrieved from reference TRBV11-2 and TRBJ1-1, is EAGVAQSPRYKIIEKRQSVAFWCNPISGHATLYWYQQILGQGPKLLIQFQNNGVVDDSQLPKDRFSAERLKGVDSTLKIQPAKLEDSAVYLCGSSLALLSWTEAFFGQGTRLTVV.

This clonotype was picked up many times. V gene TRBV29-1 combines with J gene TRBJ1-4, with D tentatively TRBD1 (5 bases). CDR3 length equals 13 residues. Trimming left V 0 bases short and J 7 bases short, with 9 bases between. From germline, CDR1 is SQVTM and CDR2 ANQGSEA. This CDR3 is CSVEDFGGEKLFF. The CDR3 DNA follows: TGCAGCGTTGAAGATTTTGGGGGTGAAAAACTGTTTTTT.

The CDR3 DNA is TGCAGCGTTAGCGGATCGGGGACGTACACCTTC. The encoded protein is CSVSGSGTYTF. This chain uses TRBV29-1 with TRBJ1-2, with D perhaps TRBD1 (5 bases). Trimming left V 5 bases short and J 11 bases short, with 15 bases between. This CDR3 comprises 11 residues. Germline CDR1 reads SQVTM; CDR2 reads ANQGSEA.

The V and J genes are TRBV6-6 and TRBJ2-7, with D unclear. CDR3 length: 15 amino acids. Germline CDR1 reads MNHNY; CDR2 reads SVGAGI (reference sequence). Deletions cut 0 bases from V and 2 bases from J, with 11 bases between. CDR3 coding DNA: TGTGCCAGCAGTTACTCGCTTCTGGCCGCCTACGAGCAGTACTTC. Translating gives CASSYSLLAAYEQYF.

The chain carries TRBV11-3 and TRBJ2-3; a possible D gene is TRBD1 (6 bases). Looked up from germline, CDR1 is SGHNT and CDR2 is YENEEA. Trimming pared 0 bases from V and 6 bases from J, leaving 7 bases between. The CDR3 consists of 13 residues. CDR3 sequence (DNA): TGTGCCAGCAGCTTAGAGAGGGGGGATACGCAGTATTTT. This encodes CASSLERGDTQYF.

Points on this clonotype: The CDR3 does not close with the conserved phenylalanine or tryptophan, likely indicating a read error. The limits of the CDR3 on the DNA are not certain, so only TCRdb's listed CDR3 is given. The chain uses TRBV6-5 and TRBJ1-6; the table's D call of TRBD1 was not tested on the DNA. A total of 8 residues make up the CDR3, ends included. CDR1 is MNHEY, CDR2 SVGAGI, per germline. CDR3 protein: CASSYPLT.

V and J are TRBV29-1 and TRBJ2-7, with 9 bases that match TRBD1. CDR3 size: 13 residues. CDR1 and CDR2 (germline): SQVTM, ANQGSEA. Trimming at V came to 4 bases and at J to 7 bases, leaving 8 bases not matched to a gene. CDR3 sequence (DNA): TGCAGCGTTGCCCCACAGGGGGCCGGGGAGCAGTACTTC. Translated, it gives CSVAPQGAGEQYF.

J is TRBJ1-1 and V is TRBV30; D possibly corresponds to TRBD1 (5 bases). V lost 5 bases to trimming and J lost 3 bases, with 13 bases between them. Germline lookup yields CDR1 GTSNPN and CDR2 SVGIG (reference sequence). The CDR3 extends over 13 amino acids. In nucleotides, the CDR3 is TGTGCCTGGGGGTCTAGGGACGACACTGAAGCTTTCTTT. This translates into CAWGSRDDTEAFF.

The chain joins TRBV29-1 to TRBJ2-5; the D gene is possibly TRBD2 (6 bases). The CDR3 loop spans 11 amino acids. Per the germline V gene, CDR1 is SQVTM and CDR2 is ANQGSEA. The CDR3 sequence: CTERAQETQYF. The CDR3 nucleotides read TGCACCGAGCGGGCCCAAGAGACCCAGTACTTC. Using reference TRBV29-1 and TRBJ2-5 for the parts outside the CDR3, the full variable domain is SAVISQKPSRDICQRGTSLTIQCQVDSQVTMMFWYRQQPGQSLTLIATANQGSEATYESGFVIDKFPISRPNLTFSTLTVSNMSPEDSSIYLCTERAQETQYFGPGTRLLVL.

This clonotype was counted at least ten times. This chain links TRBV6-5 with TRBJ2-7; 9 positions agree with TRBD1. Germline V gene sequence: CDR1 MNHEY, CDR2 SVGAGI. This CDR3 has 14 residues. Trimming removed 3 bases from V and 3 bases from J; junction bases left unmatched: 3. This chain's CDR3 is CASSYVTGGYEQYF. The CDR3 DNA reads as TGTGCCAGCAGTTATGTGACAGGGGGCTACGAGCAGTACTTC.

This clonotype appeared a few times. The gene calls are TRBV4-1 and TRBJ1-5; D remains unclear. Germline V gives CDR1 MGHRA, CDR2 YSYEKL. Between the trimmed V and J ends, which lost 0 bases and 1 base, there was a span of 10 bases. The CDR3 runs to 16 residues. CDR3 in amino acids: CASSQERRVSNQPQHF. The CDR3 DNA is TGCGCCAGCAGCCAAGAACGGAGGGTCAGCAATCAGCCCCAGCATTTT.

Ten or more counts support this clonotype. The chain couples TRBV5-1 to TRBJ1-1; D ambiguous. The CDR3 sequence is 14 residues long. V gave up 4 bases and J gave up 3 bases, with 13 bases separating them. Germline V gene lookup returns CDR1 SGHRS and CDR2 YFSETQ. CDR3 sequence (DNA): TGCGCCAGCAGCCCTGGCACAACCTACACTGAAGCTTTCTTT. Its protein product is CASSPGTTYTEAFF.

The chain couples TRBV5-5 to TRBJ1-1; D ambiguous. CDR1 is SGHKS and CDR2 is YYEKEE in the germline V gene (reference sequence). The CDR3 is 12 residues long. The ends were cut back, 2 bases at V and 7 bases at J, with 9 bases in the middle. This CDR3 reads CASSLQRGEAFF. CDR3 in DNA: TGTGCCAGCAGCTTACAGAGAGGTGAAGCTTTCTTT.

This clonotype has at least ten counts. The V call is TRBV3-1, the J call TRBJ2-7, with TRBD2 identical over 10 bases. V shed 4 bases, J shed 1 base, and the junction held 7 bases outside the gene matches. This CDR3 is 16 amino acids long. Germline loops: CDR1 LGHDT, CDR2 YNNKEL (reference sequence). CDR3 sequence: CASSPRTSGASYEQYF. CDR3 DNA: TGTGCCAGCAGCCCACGTACTAGCGGGGCATCCTACGAGCAGTACTTC.

A note on this clonotype: This may arise from a read error, as a much more abundant clone is one base away. The gene calls are TRBV5-6 and TRBJ2-5; D not certain. This CDR3 spans 11 amino acids. Germline CDR1 and CDR2: SGHDT and YYEEEE. CDR3 DNA sequence: TGTGCCAGCAGCCGTTACGAGACCCAGTGCTTC. Encoded protein: CASSRYETQCF.

J is TRBJ1-4 and V is TRBV7-9, with 9 nucleotides matching TRBD1. Per the germline V gene, CDR1 is SEHNR and CDR2 is FQNEAQ (reference sequence). V was pared by 4 bases and J by 4 bases, with 10 bases of the junction left unmatched. The CDR3 sequence is 17 residues long. In DNA, the CDR3 is TGTGCCAGCAGCTCTACCGGGACAGGGCTTATTAATGAAAAACTGTTTTTT. Amino acids: CASSSTGTGLINEKLFF.

This clonotype was counted ten times or more. V usage is TRBV20-1 and J usage is TRBJ1-4, with 7 bases aligning to TRBD1. The CDR3 is 16 residues long. Germline V gene data show CDR1 as DFQATT and CDR2 as SNEGSKA (reference sequence). The trim removed 5 bases at V and 0 bases at J, leaving 9 bases unmatched. CDR3 region: CSARPRGTATNEKLFF. In nucleotides, the CDR3 is TGCAGTGCTCGACCAAGGGGGACAGCAACTAATGAAAAACTGTTTTTT.

In this sample, this clonotype turned up many times. CDR3 amino acids: CASSFKIRDLAYEQYF. The DNA for the CDR3 is TGTGCCAGCAGCTTTAAAATTCGGGACCTGGCCTACGAGCAGTACTTC. This chain joins TRBV7-2 and TRBJ2-7; either TRBD1 or TRBD2 may fit D (5 bases each). The V end lost 3 bases, the J end lost 2 bases, and 17 bases lay between the germline ends. The CDR3 covers 16 residues. Germline CDR1 is SGHTA and CDR2 is FQGNSA.

At least ten counts were recorded for this clonotype. V and J are TRBV7-3 and TRBJ2-2; D remains ambiguous. Germline lookup yields CDR1 SGHTA and CDR2 FQGTGA. The CDR3 has 16 residues. Trimming shortened V by 1 base and J by 4 bases, and 13 bases separated the two germline ends. For the CDR3, the DNA is TGTGCCAGCAGCTTAAGACCCAGTATTTCCACCGGGGAGCTGTTTTTT. It specifies CASSLRPSISTGELFF.

The table lists this clonotype with many counts. The chain is built from TRBV10-1 and TRBJ2-5; tentative D call: TRBD1 (6 bases). V lost 5 bases, J lost 4 bases, and 20 bases lay in between. Germline assignment: CDR1 WNHNN and CDR2 SYGVQD (reference sequence). The CDR3 totals 16 residues. The CDR3 nucleotides are TGCGCCAGCAGTCCCGTCGGCGTGCAGGGGCCAGAGACCCAGTACTTC. Its translation is CASSPVGVQGPETQYF.

The chain carries TRBV29-1 and TRBJ2-7; possibly TRBD2 for D (6 bases). CDR3 length: 15 amino acids. Trimming removed 4 bases from V and 3 bases from J, with 19 bases in between. From germline, CDR1 is SQVTM and CDR2 ANQGSEA. CDR3 DNA: TGCAGCGTTGTGGCTGGGACGGCGGGATTCTACGAGCAGTACTTC. Translated, it gives CSVVAGTAGFYEQYF.